The 18 T cell receptor beta chains below come from one sample, sequenced in a study of cytomegalovirus exposure and HLA in healthy donors. Primers: 60 Vbeta forward and 13 Jbeta reverse. This table comes from immunoSEQ multiplex PCR, and its TCRdb copy is limited to in-frame clones, with some not included. The data show roughly 200,000 clones, with 75% to 90% seen just once and around 3% held by the top ten. The specimen was PBMCs. These receptors originate from a middle-aged woman in good health and CMV-seronegative.

This chain links TRBV7-3 with TRBJ2-7, with D possibly TRBD1 on 5 matching bases. Trimming removed 5 bases at V and 3 bases at J, with 17 bases between. The CDR3 is made up of 15 amino acids. Germline-derived CDR1 and CDR2 are SGHTA and FQGTGA. The CDR3 here is CASSQQRQLFYEQYF. CDR3 nucleotide sequence: TGTGCCAGCAGCCAGCAACGACAGCTCTTCTACGAGCAGTACTTC.

This chain joins TRBV6-4 and TRBJ1-2; D unclear. CDR3 length: 12 residues. With 3 bases removed from V and 2 bases from J, the gap between germline ends came to 4 bases. Germline values: CDR1 MRHNA, CDR2 SNTAGT. The CDR3 DNA reads as TGTGCCAGCAGTGAGAGAAACTATGGCTACACCTTC. It translates to CASSERNYGYTF.

The rearrangement uses TRBV4-1 and TRBJ1-1, with 7 bases that match TRBD1. Trimming removed 4 bases from V and 8 bases from J; junction bases left unmatched: 16. The germline CDR1 and CDR2 sequences are MGHRA and YSYEKL. The CDR3 length is 16 residues. CDR3 coding DNA: TGCGCCAGCAGCCTATCAAGGACGGGAGGGGGCTCGGAAGCTTTCTTT. It codes for CASSLSRTGGGSEAFF.

The J gene is TRBJ1-2, the V gene TRBV30, with TRBD1 identical over 9 bases. This CDR3 is built from 13 residues. Germline values: CDR1 GTSNPN, CDR2 SVGIG (reference sequence). Unmatched junction bases numbered 6, after V lost 2 bases and J lost 8 bases. CDR3 in amino acids: CAWSPTGGRGYTF. In nucleotides, the CDR3 is TGTGCCTGGAGTCCCACAGGGGGCCGCGGCTACACCTTC.

The V and J genes are TRBV7-2 and TRBJ2-7; D remains unclear. V was trimmed by 5 bases and J by 0 bases, leaving 8 bases between them. CDR3 length: 13 amino acids. CDR1 is SGHTA and CDR2 is FQGNSA in the germline V gene. The CDR3 DNA follows: TGTGCCAGCAGCCCCCCCCTCTCCTACGAGCAGTACTTC. Encoded protein: CASSPPLSYEQYF.

This clone appeared once. The rearrangement joins TRBV7-2 to TRBJ2-3, with TRBD2 identical over 12 bases. Germline V lookup: CDR1 SGHTA, CDR2 FQGNSA. This CDR3 region has 16 residues. Trimming cost V 5 bases and J 2 bases; bases outside gene matches: 5. The chain's CDR3 is CASSARLAGATDTQYF. The CDR3 DNA reads as TGTGCCAGCAGCGCGCGACTAGCGGGAGCCACAGATACGCAGTATTTT. The whole variable domain, remainder taken from reference TRBV7-2 and TRBJ2-3, is GAGVSQSPSNKVTEKGKDVELRCDPISGHTALYWYRQSLGQGLEFLIYFQGNSAPDKSGLPSDRFSAERTGGSVSTLTIQRTQQEDSAVYLCASSARLAGATDTQYFGPGTRLTVL.

This chain uses TRBV20-1 with TRBJ2-5; no firm D call. Deletions cut 2 bases from V and 4 bases from J, with 5 bases between. The CDR3 is made up of 11 amino acids. CDR1 DFQATT and CDR2 SNEGSKA come from the germline V gene (reference sequence). CDR3 DNA sequence: TGCAGTGCTAGACTCCGAGAGACCCAGTACTTC. This encodes CSARLRETQYF.

The genes are TRBV27 and TRBJ2-5; no reliable D call. The J call may be wrong; the DNA end is better matched by TRBJ2-7. The length of the CDR3 is 13 residues. The germline V gene encodes CDR1 MNHEY and CDR2 SMNVEV (reference sequence). DNA of the CDR3: TGTGCCAGCAGTCTCACTCCTAGGTACGAGCAGTACTTC. This translates into CASSLTPRYEQYF.

The chain links TRBV28 to TRBJ2-3, with D possibly TRBD2 on 5 matching bases. Germline-derived CDR1 and CDR2 are MDHEN and SYDVKM. Trimming took off 5 bases at V and 8 bases at J, with 14 bases between the two ends. This CDR3 is 13 amino acids long. The CDR3 nucleotides read TGTGCCAGCAGTGGCAGGAGGCTGCGTACGCAGTATTTT. This translates into CASSGRRLRTQYF.

This clone was seen more than once but under ten times. The J gene is TRBJ1-1, the V gene TRBV19; the D gene is possibly TRBD1 (6 bases). CDR3 length: 14 residues. Germline V gene sequence: CDR1 LNHDA, CDR2 SQIVND (reference sequence). V lost 6 bases and J 1 base, leaving 12 bases between the germline ends. CDR3 amino acids: CASSTGWANTEAFF. The CDR3 DNA is TGTGCCAGTAGCACAGGGTGGGCGAACACTGAAGCTTTCTTT.

This clone has more than one count but fewer than ten. This chain connects TRBV7-2 to TRBJ1-1; 10 positions match TRBD1. Trimming took 5 bases from V and 4 from J; bases not matched to a gene: 7. The CDR3 consists of 15 residues. The germline CDR1 and CDR2 sequences are SGHTA and FQGNSA. DNA of the CDR3: TGTGCCAGCAGCGACAGGACAGGGGGGACCACTGAAGCTTTCTTT. Protein sequence: CASSDRTGGTTEAFF.

This clone was seen a few times. This chain connects TRBV6-1 to TRBJ2-1, with 13 bases aligning to TRBD2. The CDR3 runs 15 residues. Trimming took 7 bases from V and 7 from J; bases not matched to a gene: 7. Germline V gene sequence: CDR1 MNHNS, CDR2 SASEGT. The CDR3 sequence is CASNQLAGGKNEQFF. The CDR3 bases are TGTGCCAGCAACCAACTAGCGGGAGGGAAGAATGAGCAGTTCTTC.

The V gene is TRBV19, the J gene TRBJ2-7; 8 bases agree with TRBD1. This CDR3 has 16 amino acids. The J segment lost 3 bases and the V segment lost 3 bases, leaving 10 bases of the junction unmatched. Germline lookup yields CDR1 LNHDA and CDR2 SQIVND (reference sequence). CDR3 sequence (DNA): TGTGCCAGTAGTATCACTCCCCGGACAGGGTACTACGAGCAGTACTTC. It is translated as CASSITPRTGYYEQYF.

This clone was recorded a few times. CDR3 loop: CASSSSGGGPVTEAFF. In DNA, the CDR3 is TGTGCCAGCAGCTCCTCTGGGGGCGGGCCGGTCACTGAAGCTTTCTTT. V is TRBV7-9 and J is TRBJ1-1; D is perhaps TRBD1 (6 bases). Per germline, CDR1 SEHNR and CDR2 FQNEAQ (reference sequence). This CDR3 has 16 amino acids. Trimming stripped 4 bases from V and 4 bases from J, with 19 bases between.

This chain links TRBV27 with TRBJ1-5, with TRBD1 matching over 12 bases. V trimming: 5 bases; J trimming: 2 bases; junction bases outside the gene matches: 7. Germline CDR1 is MNHEY and CDR2 is SMNVEV (reference sequence). The CDR3 has 17 amino acids. As DNA, the CDR3 is TGTGCCAGCAGTCCCCGGGGACAGGGGGCCGGCAATCAGCCCCAGCATTTT. Protein product: CASSPRGQGAGNQPQHF.

The rearrangement uses TRBV27 and TRBJ1-5; D remains unclear. Trimming shortened V by 2 bases and J by 3 bases, and 5 bases separated the two germline ends. Germline V gene lookup returns CDR1 MNHEY and CDR2 SMNVEV (reference sequence). The CDR3 is 13 residues long. In DNA, the CDR3 is TGTGCCAGCAGTTTACGTCTCAATCAGCCCCAGCATTTT. Translating gives CASSLRLNQPQHF.

V usage is TRBV5-1 and J usage is TRBJ2-5; possibly TRBD2 for D (6 bases). The V end lost 3 bases, the J end lost 4 bases, and 13 bases lay between the germline ends. The germline V gene has CDR1 SGHRS and CDR2 YFSETQ. This CDR3 is built from 14 residues. The DNA for the CDR3 is TGCGCCAGCAGCTATAGCGGTGAGGGAGAGACCCAGTACTTC. Its protein is CASSYSGEGETQYF.

This chain connects TRBV28 to TRBJ2-7; D uncertain. The germline V gene encodes CDR1 MDHEN and CDR2 SYDVKM. The CDR3 loop spans 12 amino acids. V lost 8 bases and J lost 5, with 13 bases in between. The CDR3 DNA reads as TGTGCCAGCCAGTCCATACCCCACGAGCAGTACTTC. This encodes CASQSIPHEQYF. Full variable domain (outside the CDR3, taken from reference TRBV28 and TRBJ2-7): DVKVTQSSRYLVKRTGEKVFLECVQDMDHENMFWYRQDPGLGLRLIYFSYDVKMKEKGDIPEGYSVSREKKERFSLILESASTNQTSMYLCASQSIPHEQYFGPGTRLTVT.